Listed here is a single TCR beta chain. This sample is part of a study of blood T cell repertoires in COVID-19. Study summary: Samples taken during acute and convalescent COVID-19 were collected in the United States, Italy and Spain. Nucleic acid was either cDNA or gDNA, and it came from T cells, B-cell-depleted T cells, or PBMCs.

Per the authors' pipeline: Reference gene primers were amplified, and this amplification served to estimate nucleated cell counts. The repertoire was sequenced with immunoSEQ multiplex PCR; TCRdb's copy has only in-frame clones and lacks some. That table supplies the V and J calls and clone size; D and trimming were determined from the DNA. The table has 100,000 to 150,000 clones, about 89% seen once. The V end lost 4 bases, the J end lost 2 bases, and 9 bases lay between the germline ends. CDR1 SGHRS and CDR2 YFSETQ come from the germline V gene. The CDR3 length is 13 residues. Seattle's enrolled individuals joined amid active infection and were then monitored longitudinally.

This rearrangement joins TRBV5-1 to TRBJ1-2; TRBD1 might be the D (5 bases). The clonotype originates from a man in his sixties with COVID-19, enrolled during active disease. The source material was peripheral blood. CDR3 bases: TGCGCCAGCAGCACAGGAGGGAACTATGGCTACACCTTC. It translates to CASSTGGNYGYTF.